The entry that follows covers one T cell receptor beta chain sequence. This clone occurred once. The target of this receptor is not known. No base quality information exists; no much larger clone differs at one position. This record belongs to a study of graft-versus-host responses after intestinal transplantation (dated by TCRdb to about 2021). For context, the study as a whole: The transplants that recipients received were multivisceral, liver-intestinal, or isolated intestinal. Donor T cell macrochimerism was defined as a peak of at least 4% donor T cells among recipient peripheral blood mononuclear cells. Samples from a few later patients were sequenced in-house on an Illumina MiSeq with MiXCR processing rather than by the commercial service. A cohort of about 26 intestinal transplant recipients, including one retransplant, was enrolled, and a few patients lacking pretransplant specimens were excluded. After intestinal transplantation, graft-versus-host and host-versus-graft alloreactive T cell clones were followed in the graft, circulation and bone marrow using bulk TCR-beta CDR3 sequencing. Alloreactive clones were identified by sequencing pre-transplant mixed lymphocyte reaction products and comparing these products with unstimulated pre-transplant donor and recipient T cells. Every recipient was given anti-thymocyte globulin induction, then maintenance tacrolimus and steroids for 2 to 3 years. Summary of the overall study and its limitations: Early after transplant, peak levels of circulating GvH clones were associated with declines in HvG clones. High GvH to HvG T cell clonal ratios were observed in the allografts of patients with donor T cell macrochimerism. The relatively low number and heterogeneity of intestinal transplant patients limited the conclusions. GvH clones turned up in recipient bone marrow, with some appearing earlier in ileal mucosa or blood, a pattern consistent with an intestinal mucosal origin.

The sample's time point label is to be understood as: cells obtained before transplantation from donor or recipient. CD3+CD4+ and CD3+CD8+ populations were FACS-sorted from unstimulated pre-transplant donor and recipient cells taken from spleen or lymph nodes. Library construction relied on the immunoSEQ multiplex PCR assay. In most patients, genomic DNA was isolated using the Qiagen DNeasy Blood and Tissue Kit and sent frozen to Adaptive Biotechnologies for TCR sequencing. Adaptive Biotechnologies carried out high-throughput TCR-beta CDR3 sequencing of genomic DNA for most patients. The authors' pipeline ran thus. TCR sequencing data for 15 to 20 patients were retrieved from Adaptive's ImmunoSEQ software; three other patients were processed with MiXCR and VDJtools. CD4 versus CD8 sorting errors were corrected by removing sequences found in both subsets at a frequency ratio below 5:1. Because the origin of CDR3 nucleotide sequences shared between donor and recipient could not be assigned, those sequences were removed. Alloreactive clones required at least 2-fold expansion over unstimulated cells and minimum CFSE-low frequency of 0.002% (template counts) or 0.001% (read counts). Clones detected in sequenced pre-transplant spleen, lymph node, or MLR CFSE-low populations of the donor or recipient were defined as mappable. Cumulative frequency of alloreactive clones was calculated as a percentage of all sequences weighted by copy number. TCRdb re-hosts the immuneACCESS table, in-frame sequences only. Its copies lack some clones; in the studies checked, an unresolved V gene accounts for under half of them, and the cause for the rest is not known. From that table come the V and J calls and clone size; the DNA was used to work out D and trimming. The sample includes around 110,000 clones, with around 90% observed a single time. The ten largest account for 0.6% to 0.8% of the sample.

From the cysteine up to the phenylalanine, the CDR3 has a length of 13 residues. Here the CDR3 DNA is all that survives: 39 bases in frame from base 1. The germline V gene encodes CDR1 MNHNS and CDR2 SASEGT. The junction carries 13 bases between V and J, which are trimmed by 8 bases and 3 bases respectively. Sequences were derived from unstimulated CD4+ T cells sorted from spleen or lymph node cells, sampled before transplant. Recombination joined TRBV6-1 with TRBJ1-1; the D gene is possibly TRBD1, with 6 bases matching. The receptor was isolated from a human donor who was the organ donor for an intestinal transplant. The DNA sequence reads TGTGCCAGCGGCAGGGGTGGTGACACTGAAGCTTTCTTT. Translated, this is CASGRGGDTEAFF.